Following are 10 T cell receptor beta chains from one sample sequenced in a study of blood T cell repertoires in COVID-19. Only in-frame clones appear in the TCRdb table, and some are missing; sequencing was by immunoSEQ multiplex PCR. The sample includes about 140,000 clones, around 79% of them seen just once. Sequencing input: PBMCs or T cells enriched from blood (not recorded which). All receptors derive from a woman in her fifties or sixties who had recovered from COVID-19.

The rearrangement joins TRBV7-9 to TRBJ1-6; 7 nucleotides line up with TRBD1. Germline CDR1 is SEHNR and CDR2 is FQNEAQ (reference sequence). J gave up 7 bases and V 4 bases, and 7 bases lay outside the gene matches. The CDR3 is 15 amino acids. CDR3 nucleotide sequence: TGTGCCAGCAGCTCCGGGGGCAGGGGGAATTCACCCCTCCACTTT. Its translation is CASSSGGRGNSPLHF.

V and J are TRBV5-1 and TRBJ1-1; tentatively, D is TRBD1 (6 bases). This CDR3 is 13 amino acids long. Germline V lookup: CDR1 SGHRS, CDR2 YFSETQ. Deletions cut 6 bases from V and 1 base from J, with 10 bases between. The CDR3 reads CASNGQPNTEAFF. CDR3 in DNA: TGCGCCAGCAACGGACAGCCGAACACTGAAGCTTTCTTT.

The rearrangement uses TRBV27 and TRBJ1-2, with 9 bases that match TRBD1. This CDR3 has 16 residues. With V trimmed by 1 base and J by 2 bases, 5 bases remained unmatched. Germline V gene data show CDR1 as MNHEY and CDR2 as SMNVEV (reference sequence). The CDR3, as DNA: TGTGCCAGCAGTTTATTGGGGGGGACAGGGAACTATGGCTACACCTTC. It codes for CASSLLGGTGNYGYTF.

J is TRBJ2-1 and V is TRBV7-3, with 9 bases lining up with TRBD1. After removal of 5 bases from V and 9 bases from J, the junction contained 8 bases not matched to a gene. The CDR3 has 14 residues. In germline, CDR1 is SGHTA, CDR2 FQGTGA. CDR3 in DNA: TGTGCCAGCAGCCCCCCGGGACAGGGCGCTGAGCAGTTCTTC. The encoded protein is CASSPPGQGAEQFF.

The rearrangement joins TRBV28 to TRBJ2-7; TRBD2 matches 8 bases. The CDR3 consists of 14 residues. Per germline, CDR1 MDHEN and CDR2 SYDVKM. The junction had 5 bases not matched to a gene; V was cut back by 1 base and J by 6 bases. The CDR3 sequence: CASSLLSGSGEQYF. CDR3 DNA sequence: TGTGCCAGCAGTTTATTAAGCGGGAGTGGCGAGCAGTACTTC.

DNA of the CDR3: TGTGCCAGCAGCTTGGGACAGGGTGAAAAACTGTTTTTT. Encoded protein: CASSLGQGEKLFF. V gene TRBV5-6 combines with J gene TRBJ1-4; 7 bases align to TRBD1. The V gene's germline CDR1 is SGHDT and CDR2 YYEEEE. This CDR3 comprises 13 residues. V gave up 0 bases and J gave up 7 bases; unmatched junction bases: 0.

This chain links TRBV7-2 with TRBJ2-7, with 11 bases that match TRBD2. The trim removed 5 bases at V and 4 bases at J, leaving 13 bases unmatched. CDR1 is SGHTA, CDR2 FQGNSA, per germline. CDR3 length: 17 residues. CDR3 DNA: TGTGCCAGCAGCCTCCATGTGGGGCTAGCGGGAGGATACGAGCAGTACTTC. The encoded protein is CASSLHVGLAGGYEQYF.

The chain combines TRBV11-2 with TRBJ1-5; a possible D gene is TRBD1 (6 bases). CDR1 SGHAT and CDR2 FQNNGV come from the germline V gene. V was pared by 6 bases and J by 2 bases, with 11 bases between. The CDR3 extends over 14 amino acids. CDR3 nucleotide sequence: TGTGCCAGCAGTTTCAGGGGTGGCAATCAGCCCCAGCATTTT. Amino acids: CASSFRGGNQPQHF.

This clone was seen just once. The chain uses TRBV2 and TRBJ1-2; D is possibly TRBD1 (6 bases). Trimming removed 7 bases at V and 4 bases at J, with 16 bases between. Germline V gene sequence: CDR1 SNHLY, CDR2 FYNNEI. This CDR3 contains 14 residues. The CDR3 sequence: CASTGGAQVYGYTF. CDR3 coding DNA: TGTGCCAGCACGGGGGGCGCGCAGGTCTATGGCTACACCTTC.

This chain connects TRBV3-1 (or the pseudogene TRBV3-2) to TRBJ1-5; D is unclear. V was shortened by 1 base and J by 0 bases, with 7 bases between the two germline ends. CDR3 length equals 15 residues. Germline CDR1 LGHDT, CDR2 YNNKEL (reference sequence). The CDR3 DNA reads as TGTGCCAGCAGCCAAGGGCGGTATAGCAATCAGCCCCAGCATTTT. It encodes CASSQGRYSNQPQHF.